This TCR beta chain originates from a study of cytomegalovirus exposure and HLA in healthy donors. General study findings and limits: Prediction of most subjects' HLA-A and HLA-B alleles by TCR beta sequences was reportedly accurate.

V was clipped by 1 base and J by 4 bases, with 11 bases between them. Germline V gene data show CDR1 as MGHRA and CDR2 as YSYEKL. The CDR3 sequence is 14 residues long. The PCR employed 60 Vbeta primers together with 13 Jbeta primers. Clones were read by immunoSEQ multiplex PCR, and TCRdb kept only the in-frame ones, dropping some. The sample includes approximately 160,000 clones, 77% seen only once; the top ten take 1.5% to 2%. This clone has more than one count but fewer than ten. The antigen remains unidentified. The specimen sequenced was PBMCs. The clonotype was recovered from a woman aged 25 to 39 in good health and CMV-seronegative. V and J are TRBV4-1 and TRBJ2-7, with D tentatively TRBD2 (6 bases). CDR3: CASSQVGGWYEQYF. CDR3 sequence (DNA): TGCGCCAGCAGCCAAGTGGGGGGATGGTACGAGCAGTACTTC.